The 32 T cell receptor beta chains below all came from one sample that was sequenced in a study of blood T cell repertoires in COVID-19. Measured with immunoSEQ multiplex PCR; TCRdb has only the in-frame clones, and not every one. The sample contains under 75,000 clones, more than 75% of which appear only once. Specimen: peripheral blood. Receptor source: a woman under 30 with acute or convalescent COVID-19.

The DNA of the CDR3 is TGCGCCAGCAGACGAGCCGGGACATCGAGCACAGATACGCAGTATTTT. Protein sequence: CASRRAGTSSTDTQYF. The chain uses TRBV10-2 and TRBJ2-3; weak D call: TRBD1 (6 bases). This CDR3 spans 16 amino acids. V dropped 6 bases and J dropped 0 bases, with 16 bases sitting between them. In germline, CDR1 is WSHSY, CDR2 SAAADI.

The chain employs TRBV30 and TRBJ1-2; 10 bases line up with TRBD1. The trim removed 7 bases at V and 0 bases at J, leaving 8 bases unmatched. The CDR3 has 15 residues. The germline V gene encodes CDR1 GTSNPN and CDR2 SVGIG (reference sequence). CDR3 sequence reads: CASLDRGQANYGYTF. CDR3 DNA: TGTGCCTCACTAGACAGGGGGCAGGCTAACTATGGCTACACCTTC.

The gene calls are TRBV5-6 and TRBJ2-7, with D tentatively TRBD2 (6 bases). This CDR3 spans 15 amino acids. V was clipped by 3 bases and J by 5 bases, with 18 bases between them. From germline, CDR1 is SGHDT and CDR2 YYEEEE. CDR3 region: CASSWIAGNPHEQYF. CDR3 bases: TGTGCCAGCAGCTGGATTGCGGGAAACCCCCACGAGCAGTACTTC.

V usage is TRBV2 and J usage is TRBJ1-4; D gene uncertain. The CDR3 consists of 14 residues. The germline V gene has CDR1 SNHLY and CDR2 FYNNEI. V was shortened by 3 bases and J by 7 bases, with 12 bases between the two germline ends. The CDR3 bases are TGTGCCAGCAGTGACACTTTGGAGGGTGAAAAACTGTTTTTT. Translated: CASSDTLEGEKLFF. Combining the CDR3 with reference TRBV2 and TRBJ1-4 gives the whole variable domain EPEVTQTPSHQVTQMGQEVILRCVPISNHLYFYWYRQILGQKVEFLVSFYNNEISEKSEIFDDQFSVERPDGSNFTLKIRSTKLEDSAMYFCASSDTLEGEKLFFGSGTQLSVL.

This clone was observed a handful of times. The chain has TRBV5-6 and TRBJ1-6, with a weak D call TRBD1 (5 bases). In germline, CDR1 is SGHDT, CDR2 YYEEEE. This CDR3 has 16 amino acids. V was shortened by 4 bases and J by 7 bases, with 18 bases between the two germline ends. The chain's CDR3 is CASSNRISSTNSPLHF. As DNA, the CDR3 is TGTGCCAGCAGCAACAGGATTTCTAGTACCAATTCACCCCTCCACTTT.

The rearrangement links TRBV12-5 to TRBJ2-5; 11 bases match TRBD2. The CDR3 loop spans 15 amino acids. Germline CDR1 reads LGHNT; CDR2 reads FRNRAP. Losses at the gene ends were 7 bases for V and 2 bases for J; bases not matched to a gene: 6. The DNA for the CDR3 is TGTGCTAGTGCCATAGGGACTAGCGGTCAAGAGACCCAGTACTTC. Protein product: CASAIGTSGQETQYF.

The chain links TRBV6-5 to TRBJ1-2; 7 bases map to TRBD1. Germline CDR1 and CDR2: MNHEY and SVGAGI. CDR3 length: 12 residues. With V trimmed by 8 bases and J by 4 bases, 4 bases remained unmatched. The CDR3 region is CASRGTAYGYTF. The CDR3 DNA is TGTGCCAGCCGAGGGACAGCCTATGGCTACACCTTC.

V usage is TRBV7-2 and J usage is TRBJ2-6; 7 nucleotides agree with TRBD2. CDR3 length: 16 amino acids. Germline V lookup: CDR1 SGHTA, CDR2 FQGNSA. With V trimmed by 2 bases and J by 2 bases, 3 bases remained unmatched. The CDR3, as DNA: TGTGCCAGCAGCTTAACGGGAGGAGCTGGGGCCAACGTCCTGACTTTC. This codes for CASSLTGGAGANVLTF.

This clone was observed a handful of times. This chain joins TRBV27 and TRBJ2-7; no clear D gene. This CDR3 has 12 residues. The V end was cut by 5 bases, the J end by 0 bases, with 5 bases between. Germline loops: CDR1 MNHEY, CDR2 SMNVEV (reference sequence). CDR3 protein: CASSPGSYEQYF. CDR3 in DNA: TGTGCCAGCAGTCCCGGCTCCTACGAGCAGTACTTC.

V gene TRBV4-1 combines with J gene TRBJ2-5; 7 bases are shared with TRBD2. After removal of 0 bases from V and 0 bases from J, the junction contained 7 bases not matched to a gene. In germline, CDR1 is MGHRA, CDR2 YSYEKL. The length of the CDR3 is 17 residues. For the CDR3, the DNA is TGCGCCAGCAGCCAAGATGTTAGGGGAGGGTACCAAGAGACCCAGTACTTC. It translates to CASSQDVRGGYQETQYF.

The V and J genes are TRBV11-2 and TRBJ2-7; the D gene is possibly TRBD1 (5 bases). The CDR3 loop spans 14 amino acids. Per germline, CDR1 SGHAT and CDR2 FQNNGV. V was cut by 2 bases and J by 2 bases, with 10 bases left in between. The CDR3 DNA is TGTGCCAGCAGCTTATCGGGCAGGGCCTACGAGCAGTACTTC. Residues: CASSLSGRAYEQYF.

This clone was detected only once. CDR3 DNA sequence: TGTGCCAGCAGCACAAAGAGACAGGGTAATCAGCCCCAGCATTTT. The encoded protein is CASSTKRQGNQPQHF. The chain links TRBV6-5 to TRBJ1-5; 7 nucleotides line up with TRBD1. From germline, CDR1 is MNHEY and CDR2 SVGAGI. V shed 6 bases, J shed 4 bases, and the junction held 9 bases outside the gene matches. The CDR3 has 15 amino acids.

This chain uses TRBV5-1 with TRBJ1-1; D perhaps matches TRBD1 (5 bases). Germline values: CDR1 SGHRS, CDR2 YFSETQ. V lost 1 base and J lost 5, with 6 bases in between. The CDR3 sequence is 12 residues long. The CDR3 region is CASSLSGTEAFF. In nucleotides, the CDR3 is TGCGCCAGCAGCTTGTCAGGGACTGAAGCTTTCTTT.

This chain joins TRBV5-1 and TRBJ1-2, with D uncertain. This CDR3 is built from 13 residues. In germline, CDR1 is SGHRS, CDR2 YFSETQ. Between the trimmed V and J ends, which lost 5 bases and 2 bases, there was a span of 10 bases. Here the CDR3 reads CASRLTLNYGYTF. The CDR3 DNA reads TGCGCCAGCAGGCTCACACTAAACTATGGCTACACCTTC.

This chain uses TRBV3-1 (or the pseudogene TRBV3-2) with TRBJ2-3; 8 bases fit TRBD2. CDR1 LGHDT and CDR2 YNNKEL come from the germline V gene (reference sequence). The CDR3 extends over 19 amino acids. V was pared by 4 bases and J by 2 bases, with 17 bases of the junction left unmatched. The CDR3 DNA reads TGTGCCAGCAGCCCGCCAAGCGCCGAACTAGCGGTAGTCACAGATACGCAGTATTTT. This translates into CASSPPSAELAVVTDTQYF.

The chain uses TRBV20-1 and TRBJ1-5; no reliable D call. CDR3 length equals 14 residues. V gave up 3 bases and J gave up 3 bases, with 12 bases separating them. The germline gives CDR1 DFQATT, CDR2 SNEGSKA (reference sequence). The chain's CDR3 is CSASSGNTNQPQHF. CDR3 nucleotide sequence: TGCAGTGCTAGTTCGGGGAATACCAATCAGCCCCAGCATTTT.

The V and J genes are TRBV9 and TRBJ1-2; D is undetermined. CDR3 size: 12 residues. Trimming took 0 bases from V and 5 from J, leaving 5 bases between them. Germline assignment: CDR1 SGDLS and CDR2 YYNGEE. Here the CDR3 DNA reads TGTGCCAGCAGCGTAGGGGAGTATGGCTACACCTTC. It specifies CASSVGEYGYTF. Looking up the rest from reference TRBV9 and TRBJ1-2 gives the full variable domain: DSGVTQTPKHLITATGQRVTLRCSPRSGDLSVYWYQQSLDQGLQFLIQYYNGEERAKGNILERFSAQQFPDLHSELNLSSLELGDSALYFCASSVGEYGYTFGSGTRLTVV.

The rearrangement joins TRBV28 to TRBJ1-2, with D possibly matching TRBD1 (5 bases). Germline CDR1 MDHEN, CDR2 SYDVKM. V shed 5 bases and J shed 2 bases, with 18 bases lying between them. The length of the CDR3 is 16 residues. Here the CDR3 DNA reads TGTGCCAGCAGTACCCACGGGGGAAAAGAAAACTATGGCTACACCTTC. This encodes CASSTHGGKENYGYTF.

V and J are TRBV3-1 (or the pseudogene TRBV3-2) and TRBJ2-7; D is possibly TRBD2 (5 bases). CDR1 is LGHDT and CDR2 is YNNKEL in the germline V gene (reference sequence). V gave up 0 bases and J gave up 3 bases, with 9 bases separating them. The CDR3 extends over 14 amino acids. The CDR3 loop reads CASSQDRTYYEQYF. Written as DNA, the CDR3 is TGTGCCAGCAGCCAAGATAGGACTTACTACGAGCAGTACTTC.

The chain is built from TRBV13 and TRBJ1-1; TRBD1 matches at 7 bases. V was clipped by 3 bases and J by 6 bases; unmatched bases: 4. Germline lookup yields CDR1 PRHDT and CDR2 FYEKMQ (reference sequence). This CDR3 is 13 amino acids long. The CDR3 region has the DNA TGTGCCAGCAGCTTCGACAGGGCTTCTGAAGCTTTCTTT. Protein product: CASSFDRASEAFF.

This rearrangement joins TRBV19 to TRBJ1-2; D might be TRBD1 (5 bases). V was pared by 8 bases and J by 3 bases, with 16 bases between. CDR1 and CDR2 (germline): LNHDA, SQIVND (reference sequence). CDR3 size: 14 residues. CDR3 nucleotide sequence: TGTGCCAGTTGGAGGACGGGGGGGGACTATGGCTACACCTTC. Translation gives CASWRTGGDYGYTF.

J is TRBJ2-7 and V is TRBV18; maybe TRBD2 (5 bases). Trimming removed 5 bases at V and 1 base at J, with 24 bases between. Germline-derived CDR1 and CDR2 are KGHSH and LQKENI. CDR3 size: 18 residues. CDR3 sequence (DNA): TGTGCCAGCTCAAAGACGGAAGTTAAACGGGGAATTTCCTACGAGCAGTACTTC. It specifies CASSKTEVKRGISYEQYF.

The chain employs TRBV24-1 and TRBJ1-2; D unresolved. Germline CDR1 is KGHDR and CDR2 is SFDVKD. The length of the CDR3 is 10 residues. The germline V and J ends were trimmed by 9 bases and 13 bases, with 14 bases remaining between them. CDR3 in amino acids: CATPARRGTF. The CDR3 DNA sequence: TGTGCCACCCCCGCCCGGCGGGGCACCTTC.

This clone was found once. The chain joins TRBV28 to TRBJ1-2; TRBD1 matches 7 bases. This CDR3 has 16 amino acids. Germline V gene data show CDR1 as MDHEN and CDR2 as SYDVKM. V lost 2 bases to trimming and J lost 6 bases; unmatched junction nucleotides: 12. CDR3 amino acids: CASSLIPGRGLNGYTF. The CDR3 coding sequence is TGTGCCAGCAGTTTAATCCCCGGCAGGGGGTTAAATGGCTACACCTTC.

This clone was seen more than once but under ten times. This chain connects TRBV7-2 to TRBJ2-5; D uncertain. Trimming shortened V by 5 bases and J by 10 bases, and 14 bases separated the two germline ends. Germline CDR1 reads SGHTA; CDR2 reads FQGNSA. The CDR3 is 12 residues long. CDR3 sequence reads: CASSPGRGSQYF. The DNA for the CDR3 is TGTGCCAGCAGCCCTGGCCGAGGCAGCCAGTACTTC.

The V gene is TRBV9, the J gene TRBJ1-2, with a weak D call TRBD1 (5 bases). The CDR3 is made up of 17 amino acids. The germline V gene encodes CDR1 SGDLS and CDR2 YYNGEE. Trimming cost V 3 bases and J 1 base, with 19 bases left between them. The CDR3 coding sequence is TGTGCCAGCAGCGCAAGGGCAGGGCCCTCCTTTAACTATGGCTACACCTTC. Translating gives CASSARAGPSFNYGYTF.

The chain uses TRBV29-1 and TRBJ1-1; maybe TRBD1 (5 bases). The CDR3 is 13 residues long. Trimming pared 7 bases from V and 1 base from J, leaving 13 bases between. Germline V lookup: CDR1 SQVTM, CDR2 ANQGSEA. CDR3 DNA: TGCAGCGACGGACACAGGCCGAACACTGAAGCTTTCTTT. The encoded protein is CSDGHRPNTEAFF.

The V gene is TRBV30, the J gene TRBJ1-1; the D is unclear. Per the germline V gene, CDR1 is GTSNPN and CDR2 is SVGIG (reference sequence). This CDR3 comprises 11 residues. Trimming took 3 bases from V and 11 from J, leaving 13 bases between them. The DNA for the CDR3 is TGTGCCTGGAGCGCAAGAGAACCGGCTTTCTTT. As protein: CAWSAREPAFF.

The rearrangement uses TRBV18 and TRBJ2-6; D ambiguous. The CDR3 contains 12 residues. V was cut by 9 bases and J by 2 bases, with 5 bases left in between. Per germline, CDR1 KGHSH and CDR2 LQKENI. The CDR3: CASQTGANVLTF. The CDR3 DNA reads as TGTGCCAGTCAGACTGGGGCCAACGTCCTGACTTTC.

The chain has TRBV30 and TRBJ2-7; 7 positions agree with TRBD2. The CDR3 has 12 amino acids. The J segment lost 2 bases and the V segment lost 7 bases, leaving 5 bases of the junction unmatched. Germline CDR1 is GTSNPN and CDR2 is SVGIG (reference sequence). The CDR3 coding sequence is TGTGCCTCAGGGACTACGCCCTACGAGCAGTACTTC. Protein sequence: CASGTTPYEQYF.

The V and J genes are TRBV29-1 and TRBJ1-3; weak D call: TRBD1 (6 bases). The CDR3 consists of 13 residues. V lost 4 bases and J lost 4, with 11 bases in between. CDR1 is SQVTM, CDR2 ANQGSEA, per germline. For the CDR3, the DNA is TGCAGCGTTGGTAACAGGGCCGGAAACACCATATATTTT. Translating it yields CSVGNRAGNTIYF.

This chain connects TRBV7-2 to TRBJ1-2; 7 bases are shared with TRBD1. V trimming: 0 bases; J trimming: 8 bases; junction bases outside the gene matches: 9. Germline CDR1 reads SGHTA; CDR2 reads FQGNSA. The CDR3 loop spans 15 amino acids. CDR3 coding DNA: TGTGCCAGCAGCTTAGCCAGGTCCAGGGGGGAGGGCTACACCTTC. Its protein is CASSLARSRGEGYTF.